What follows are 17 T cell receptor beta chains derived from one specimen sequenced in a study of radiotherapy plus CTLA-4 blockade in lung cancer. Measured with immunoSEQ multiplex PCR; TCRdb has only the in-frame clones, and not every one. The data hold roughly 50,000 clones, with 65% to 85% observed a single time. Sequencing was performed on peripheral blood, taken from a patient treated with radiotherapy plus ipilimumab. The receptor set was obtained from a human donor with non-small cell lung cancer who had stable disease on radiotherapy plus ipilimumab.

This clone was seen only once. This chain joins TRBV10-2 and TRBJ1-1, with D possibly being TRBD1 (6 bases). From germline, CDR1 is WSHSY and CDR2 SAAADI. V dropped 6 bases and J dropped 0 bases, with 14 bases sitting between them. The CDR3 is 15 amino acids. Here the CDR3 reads CASRGRGMVNTEAFF. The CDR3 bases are TGCGCCAGCAGGGGCAGGGGCATGGTGAACACTGAAGCTTTCTTT.

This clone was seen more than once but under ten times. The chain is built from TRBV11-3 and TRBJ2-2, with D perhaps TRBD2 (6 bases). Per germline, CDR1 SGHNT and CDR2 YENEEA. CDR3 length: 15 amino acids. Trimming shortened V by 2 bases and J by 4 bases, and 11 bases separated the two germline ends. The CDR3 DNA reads TGTGCCAGCAGCTTATCACGGGGGAGCACCGGGGAGCTGTTTTTT. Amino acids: CASSLSRGSTGELFF. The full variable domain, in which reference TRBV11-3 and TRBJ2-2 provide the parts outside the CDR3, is EAGVVQSPRYKIIEKKQPVAFWCNPISGHNTLYWYLQNLGQGPELLIRYENEEAVDDSQLPKDRFSAERLKGVDSTLKIQPAELGDSAVYLCASSLSRGSTGELFFGEGSRLTVL.

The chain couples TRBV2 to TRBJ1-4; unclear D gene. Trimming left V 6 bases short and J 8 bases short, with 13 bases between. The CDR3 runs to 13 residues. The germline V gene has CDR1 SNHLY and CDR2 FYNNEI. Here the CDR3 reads CASRRALEEKLFF. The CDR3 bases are TGTGCCAGCAGAAGGGCCCTGGAGGAAAAACTGTTTTTT.

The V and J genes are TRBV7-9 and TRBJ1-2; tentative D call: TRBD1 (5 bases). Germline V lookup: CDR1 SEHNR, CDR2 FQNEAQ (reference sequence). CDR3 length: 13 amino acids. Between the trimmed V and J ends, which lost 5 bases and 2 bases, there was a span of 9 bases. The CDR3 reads CASSRDGNYGYTF. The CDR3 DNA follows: TGTGCCAGCAGCAGGGACGGAAACTATGGCTACACCTTC.

The CDR3 bases are TGTGCCAGCAGTAGGACAGGGGAAACCGGGGAGCTGTTTTTT. Its translation: CASSRTGETGELFF. The chain joins TRBV6-1 to TRBJ2-2, with 9 bases aligning to TRBD1. The CDR3 consists of 14 residues. Germline-derived CDR1 and CDR2 are MNHNS and SASEGT. Losses at the gene ends were 5 bases for V and 5 bases for J; bases not matched to a gene: 3.

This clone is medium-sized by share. CDR3 coding DNA: TGTGCCAGCAGTTTACCGGGACAGCAATACGAGCAGTACGTC. Translated, it gives CASSLPGQQYEQYV. V usage is TRBV28 and J usage is TRBJ2-7, with TRBD1 identical over 7 bases. There are 14 residues in the CDR3. Germline values: CDR1 MDHEN, CDR2 SYDVKM. With 2 bases clipped from V and 4 bases from J, the junction kept 5 bases outside the gene matches.

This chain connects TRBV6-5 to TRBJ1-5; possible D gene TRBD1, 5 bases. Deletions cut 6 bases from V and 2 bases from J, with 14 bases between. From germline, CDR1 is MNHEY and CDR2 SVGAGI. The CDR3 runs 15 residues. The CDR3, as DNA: TGTGCCAGCAGCCAACGGGGGTTCGGCAATCAGCCCCAGCATTTT. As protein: CASSQRGFGNQPQHF.

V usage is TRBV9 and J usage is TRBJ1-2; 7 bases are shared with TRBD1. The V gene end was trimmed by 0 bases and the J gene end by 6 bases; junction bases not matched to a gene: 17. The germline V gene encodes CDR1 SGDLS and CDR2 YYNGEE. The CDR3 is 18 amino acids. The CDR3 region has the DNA TGTGCCAGCAGCGTAGACCAGGGGTTCGACAGGGTCGCGAATGGCTACACCTTC. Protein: CASSVDQGFDRVANGYTF.

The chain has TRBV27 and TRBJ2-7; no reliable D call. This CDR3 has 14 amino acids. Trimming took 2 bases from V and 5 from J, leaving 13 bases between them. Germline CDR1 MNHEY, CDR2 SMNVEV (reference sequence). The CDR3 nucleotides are TGTGCCAGCAGTTTAGGGGTGGGATGGGACGAGCAGTACTTC. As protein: CASSLGVGWDEQYF.

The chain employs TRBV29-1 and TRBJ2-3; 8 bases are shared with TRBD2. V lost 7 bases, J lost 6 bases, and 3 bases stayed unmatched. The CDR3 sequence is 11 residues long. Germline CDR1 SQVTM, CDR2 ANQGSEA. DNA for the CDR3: TGCAGCGCCGGCGGGGGGGATACGCAGTATTTT. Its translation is CSAGGGDTQYF.

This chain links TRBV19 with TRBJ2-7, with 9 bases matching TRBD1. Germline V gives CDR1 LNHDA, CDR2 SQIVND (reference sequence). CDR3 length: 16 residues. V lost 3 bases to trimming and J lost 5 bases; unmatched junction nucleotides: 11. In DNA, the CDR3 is TGTGCCAGTAGTATGAAGGGGACAGGGACATCGCACGAGCAGTACTTC. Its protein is CASSMKGTGTSHEQYF. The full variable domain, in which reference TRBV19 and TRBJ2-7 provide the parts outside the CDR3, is DGGITQSPKYLFRKEGQNVTLSCEQNLNHDAMYWYRQDPGQGLRLIYYSQIVNDFQKGDIAEGYSVSREKKESFPLTVTSAQKNPTAFYLCASSMKGTGTSHEQYFGPGTRLTVT.

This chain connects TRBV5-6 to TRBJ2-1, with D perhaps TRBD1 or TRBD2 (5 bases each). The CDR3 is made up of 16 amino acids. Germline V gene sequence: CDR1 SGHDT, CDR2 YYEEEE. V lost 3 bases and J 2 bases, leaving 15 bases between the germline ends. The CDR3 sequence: CASSSGAAATYNEQFF. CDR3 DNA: TGTGCCAGCAGCTCCGGGGCGGCAGCCACCTACAATGAGCAGTTCTTC.

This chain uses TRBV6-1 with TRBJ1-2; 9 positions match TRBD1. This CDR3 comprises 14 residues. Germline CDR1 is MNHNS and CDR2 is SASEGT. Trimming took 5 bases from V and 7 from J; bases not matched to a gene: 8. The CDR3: CASSRDRVVSGYTF. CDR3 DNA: TGTGCCAGCAGTCGGGACAGGGTCGTAAGTGGCTACACCTTC.

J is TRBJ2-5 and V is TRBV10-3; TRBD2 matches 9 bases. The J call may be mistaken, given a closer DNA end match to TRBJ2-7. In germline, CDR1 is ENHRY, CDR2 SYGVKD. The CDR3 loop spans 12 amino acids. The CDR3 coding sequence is TGTGCCATACGCGGGGGGGCCTACGAGCAGTACTTC. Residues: CAIRGGAYEQYF.

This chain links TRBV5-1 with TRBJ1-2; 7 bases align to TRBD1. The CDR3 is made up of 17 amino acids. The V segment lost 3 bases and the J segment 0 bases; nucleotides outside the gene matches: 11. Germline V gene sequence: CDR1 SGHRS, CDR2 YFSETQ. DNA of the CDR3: TGCGCCAGCAGCTCCAGAGCAGGGGGTGTAGCTAACTATGGCTACACCTTC. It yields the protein CASSSRAGGVANYGYTF.

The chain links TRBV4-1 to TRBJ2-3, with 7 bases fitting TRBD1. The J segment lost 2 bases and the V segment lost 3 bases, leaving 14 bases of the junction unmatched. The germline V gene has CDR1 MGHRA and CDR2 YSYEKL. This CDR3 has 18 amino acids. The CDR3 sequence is CASSHPEGAERYTDTQYF. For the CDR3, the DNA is TGCGCCAGCAGCCATCCCGAGGGGGCTGAGCGGTACACAGATACGCAGTATTTT.

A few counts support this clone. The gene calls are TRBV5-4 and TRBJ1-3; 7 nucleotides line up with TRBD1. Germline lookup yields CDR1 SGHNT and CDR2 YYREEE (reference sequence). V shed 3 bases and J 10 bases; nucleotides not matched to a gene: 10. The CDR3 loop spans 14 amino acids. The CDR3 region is CASSWDSFEPTIYF. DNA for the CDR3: TGTGCCAGCAGCTGGGACAGCTTTGAACCAACCATATATTTT.